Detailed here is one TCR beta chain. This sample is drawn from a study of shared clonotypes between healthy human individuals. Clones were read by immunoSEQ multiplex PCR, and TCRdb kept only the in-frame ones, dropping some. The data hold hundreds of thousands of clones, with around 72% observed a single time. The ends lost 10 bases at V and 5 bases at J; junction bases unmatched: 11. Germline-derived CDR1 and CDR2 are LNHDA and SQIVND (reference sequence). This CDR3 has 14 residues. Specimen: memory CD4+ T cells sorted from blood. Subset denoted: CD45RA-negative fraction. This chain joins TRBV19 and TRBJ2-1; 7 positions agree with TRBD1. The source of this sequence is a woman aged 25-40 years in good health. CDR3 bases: TGTGCCACCTCCCCCGGGACAGTGAACAATGAGCAGTTCTTC. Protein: CATSPGTVNNEQFF.